This note documents a single TCR beta chain sequence. The antigen is not known. The sample is drawn from a study of T cells in localized non-small cell lung cancer. Study findings and constraints: Patients showing higher blood T cell density tended to see longer overall survival. Uninvolved adjacent lung had the highest recorded T cell clonality, with tumor below it.

V lost 10 bases, J lost 8 bases, and 13 bases stayed unmatched. Germline CDR1 reads SEHNR; CDR2 reads FQNEAQ (reference sequence). There are 14 residues in the CDR3. Data came from immunoSEQ multiplex PCR; TCRdb stores just in-frame clones and leaves some out. The repertoire holds about 55,000 clones, 65% to 85% seen once, with about 18% in the top ten. The clonotype originates from a man aged 40 to 75 with stage III lung adenocarcinoma. The sample was peripheral blood mononuclear cells, taken before any cancer treatment. The chain joins TRBV7-9 to TRBJ2-2; 7 nucleotides line up with TRBD1. The CDR3 reads CATEGTAGPGELFF. The CDR3, as DNA: TGTGCCACTGAGGGGACAGCCGGACCGGGGGAGCTGTTTTTT.